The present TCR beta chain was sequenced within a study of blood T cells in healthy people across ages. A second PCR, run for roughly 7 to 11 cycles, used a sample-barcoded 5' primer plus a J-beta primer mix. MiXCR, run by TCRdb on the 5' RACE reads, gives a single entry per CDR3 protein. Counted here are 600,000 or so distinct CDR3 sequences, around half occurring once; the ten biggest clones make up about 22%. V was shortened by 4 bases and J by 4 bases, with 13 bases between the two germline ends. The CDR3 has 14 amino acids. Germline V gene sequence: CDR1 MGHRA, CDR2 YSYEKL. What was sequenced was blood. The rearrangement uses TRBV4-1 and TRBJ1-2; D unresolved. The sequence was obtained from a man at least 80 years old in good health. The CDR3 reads CASSPSEASYGYTF. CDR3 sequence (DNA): TGCGCCAGCAGCCCGTCGGAGGCTAGCTATGGCTACACCTTC.